Listed below are T cell receptor beta chains from one sample, sequenced in a study of blood T cell repertoires in COVID-19. The method was immunoSEQ multiplex PCR; TCRdb's version includes in-frame clones alone and lacks a portion of them. This sample has about 260,000 clones, with approximately 82% found just once. Sequencing was performed on peripheral blood. These receptors came from a woman aged 80 or over with acute or convalescent COVID-19. CDR3s include the opening cysteine and the closing phenylalanine or tryptophan. The D gene is left open where the match is weak. Some rows mark clone size as missing; the rest say once, few, many or name a class of expanded clone.

v_call: TRBV5-8; clone_size: .; j_call: TRBJ2-3; d_call: TRBD2; cdr3_length: 17; cdr3_nt: TGTGCCAGCAGCTCCGGAAAACTAGCGGGGGGGAAGGATACGCAGTATTTT; cdr3_aa: CASSSGKLAGGKDTQYF
v_call: TRBV5-6; clone_size: .; j_call: TRBJ2-6; d_call: TRBD1; cdr3_length: 17; cdr3_nt: TGTGCCAGCAGCAGTGGACAGGGCGTTTTTGGGGCCAACGTCCTGACTTTC; cdr3_aa: CASSSGQGVFGANVLTF
v_call: TRBV4-3; clone_size: .; j_call: TRBJ2-2; d_call: TRBD2; cdr3_length: 16; cdr3_nt: TGCGCCAGCAGCCCGGGACTAGCGGGGGTAGCCGGGGAGCTGTTTTTT; cdr3_aa: CASSPGLAGVAGELFF
v_call: TRBV9; clone_size: .; j_call: TRBJ2-3; d_call: TRBD2; cdr3_length: 16; cdr3_nt: TGTGCCAGCGGCCCCGGCGGGGGGGCCTGGGTAGATACGCAGTATTTT; cdr3_aa: CASGPGGGAWVDTQYF
v_call: TRBV6-2/TRBV6-3; clone_size: .; j_call: TRBJ2-2; d_call: TRBD2; cdr3_length: 16; cdr3_nt: TGTGCCAGCAGCTCCGGGCTAGCGGTGGGTGGACGGGAGCTGTTTTTT; cdr3_aa: CASSSGLAVGGRELFF
v_call: TRBV7-8; clone_size: .; j_call: TRBJ1-1; d_call: TRBD1; cdr3_length: 15; cdr3_nt: TGTGCCAGCAGCTTATCAGGGGGCATGAACACTGAAGCTTTCTTT; cdr3_aa: CASSLSGGMNTEAFF
v_call: TRBV2; clone_size: .; j_call: TRBJ2-2; d_call: TRBD2; cdr3_length: 16; cdr3_nt: TGTGCCAGCAACCTAGGGACTAGCGGGAGGGCCGGGGAGCTGTTTTTT; cdr3_aa: CASNLGTSGRAGELFF
v_call: TRBV7-2; clone_size: .; j_call: TRBJ1-5; d_call: TRBD1; cdr3_length: 14; cdr3_nt: TGTGCCAGCAGCTTCGGACAGGTTTGGCAGCCCCAGCATTTT; cdr3_aa: CASSFGQVWQPQHF
v_call: TRBV7-9; clone_size: .; j_call: TRBJ1-5; d_call: .; cdr3_length: 13; cdr3_nt: TGTGCCAGCAGCCATAACACGGGGGAGCCCCAGCATTTT; cdr3_aa: CASSHNTGEPQHF
v_call: TRBV18; clone_size: .; j_call: TRBJ2-1; d_call: TRBD2; cdr3_length: 17; cdr3_nt: TGTGCCAGCTCCTGGACTAGCGGGGGGGGATATAACAATGAGCAGTTCTTC; cdr3_aa: CASSWTSGGGYNNEQFF
v_call: TRBV5-1; clone_size: .; j_call: TRBJ2-3; d_call: TRBD2; cdr3_length: 14; cdr3_nt: TGCGCCAGCACCGGGACTAGCTACACAGATACGCAGTATTTT; cdr3_aa: CASTGTSYTDTQYF
v_call: TRBV5-1; clone_size: .; j_call: TRBJ1-2; d_call: TRBD1; cdr3_length: 15; cdr3_nt: TGCGCCAGCAGCACAAGACAGGGGGCAAACTATGGCTACACCTTC; cdr3_aa: CASSTRQGANYGYTF
v_call: TRBV30; clone_size: .; j_call: TRBJ2-1; d_call: TRBD2; cdr3_length: 16; cdr3_nt: TGTGCCTGGATTCCACGCGGGGCTAGCGGGAGGGGTGAGCAGTTCTTC; cdr3_aa: CAWIPRGASGRGEQFF
v_call: TRBV30; clone_size: .; j_call: TRBJ1-5; d_call: TRBD1; cdr3_length: 14; cdr3_nt: TGTGCCTGGAGTGCAGGGACAGTCAATCAGCCCCAGCATTTT; cdr3_aa: CAWSAGTVNQPQHF
v_call: TRBV5-6; clone_size: .; j_call: TRBJ2-7; d_call: .; cdr3_length: 14; cdr3_nt: TGTGCCAGCAGCTTTGGCAGGCTAACCTACGAGCAGTACTTC; cdr3_aa: CASSFGRLTYEQYF
v_call: TRBV7-3; clone_size: .; j_call: TRBJ2-1; d_call: .; cdr3_length: 12; cdr3_nt: TGTGCCAGCAGCTTAAATGGGGGCCAGCAGTTCTTC; cdr3_aa: CASSLNGGQQFF
v_call: TRBV14; clone_size: .; j_call: TRBJ1-2; d_call: .; cdr3_length: 13; cdr3_nt: TGTGCCAGCAGCCAGGGGCAGGGGTACGGCTACACCTTC; cdr3_aa: CASSQGQGYGYTF
v_call: TRBV27; clone_size: once; j_call: TRBJ1-1; d_call: .; cdr3_length: 13; cdr3_nt: TGTGCCAGCGCCCCAGGGCTGAACACTGAAGCTTTCTTT; cdr3_aa: CASAPGLNTEAFF
v_call: TRBV6-2/TRBV6-3; clone_size: .; j_call: TRBJ1-1; d_call: .; cdr3_length: 16; cdr3_nt: TGTGCCAGCAGTTACTTCCAGCGAGCCATGAACACTGAAGCTTTCTTT; cdr3_aa: CASSYFQRAMNTEAFF
v_call: TRBV6-5; clone_size: once; j_call: TRBJ1-6; d_call: .; cdr3_length: 15; cdr3_nt: TGTGCCAGCAGTTACGGGGACATGGTGAATTCACCCCTCCACTTT; cdr3_aa: CASSYGDMVNSPLHF
v_call: TRBV2; clone_size: few; j_call: TRBJ2-1; d_call: .; cdr3_length: 11; cdr3_nt: TGTGCCAGCAGCAACTACAATGAGCAGTTCTTC; cdr3_aa: CASSNYNEQFF
v_call: TRBV28; clone_size: .; j_call: TRBJ1-2; d_call: .; cdr3_length: 13; cdr3_nt: TGTGCCAGCAGGCCGGAGGCGAGGGCTGGCTACACCTTC; cdr3_aa: CASRPEARAGYTF
v_call: TRBV4-3; clone_size: .; j_call: TRBJ1-3; d_call: .; cdr3_length: 18; cdr3_nt: TGCGCCAGCAGCCAAGAGCCGGCGGGGCCTACCTCTGGAAACACCATATATTTT; cdr3_aa: CASSQEPAGPTSGNTIYF
v_call: TRBV11-2; clone_size: .; j_call: TRBJ1-3; d_call: .; cdr3_length: 17; cdr3_nt: TGTGCCAGCAGCATCGGGCCCGGGGGAGCCTCTGGAAACACCATATATTTT; cdr3_aa: CASSIGPGGASGNTIYF
v_call: TRBV6-6; clone_size: .; j_call: TRBJ1-1; d_call: .; cdr3_length: 15; cdr3_nt: TGTGCCAGCAGTTACGGAGGACAGCCGAACACTGAAGCTTTCTTT; cdr3_aa: CASSYGGQPNTEAFF
v_call: TRBV10-3; clone_size: .; j_call: TRBJ2-5; d_call: TRBD2; cdr3_length: 13; cdr3_nt: TGTGCCATCGGGGCGGGAGTCGAGGAGACCCAGTACTTC; cdr3_aa: CAIGAGVEETQYF
v_call: TRBV2; clone_size: few; j_call: TRBJ1-2; d_call: .; cdr3_length: 14; cdr3_nt: TGTGCCAGCAGTGGGACACTTGAACTCTATGGCTACACCTTC; cdr3_aa: CASSGTLELYGYTF
v_call: TRBV14; clone_size: .; j_call: TRBJ2-1; d_call: .; cdr3_length: 14; cdr3_nt: TGTGCCAGCAGCCATCCGAACTACTACAATGAGCAGTTCTTC; cdr3_aa: CASSHPNYYNEQFF
v_call: TRBV28; clone_size: .; j_call: TRBJ2-1; d_call: TRBD2; cdr3_length: 16; cdr3_nt: TGTGCCAGCAGTCAAATTAGCGGGAGCTCCTACAATGAGCAGTTCTTC; cdr3_aa: CASSQISGSSYNEQFF